This TCR beta chain was sequenced in a study of memory CD4+ T cells and cytomegalovirus serostatus. Findings and limits, study-wide: Suggested: most of the CMV-linked TCR signature lies in CD4+ memory cells. Of roughly 180 reported CMV TCRbeta sequences, around 62 were found in memory CD4+ repertoires.

As for this clone: Its antigen is currently unknown.

Germline values: CDR1 MNHEY, CDR2 SVGAGI. The CDR3 has 15 amino acids. V lost 0 bases and J lost 4; bases outside the gene matches: 5. The sort gate was single viable CD3+CD4+CD8-CD45RO+ cells for memory CD4+ T cells. As originally analysed: After removing out-of-frame reads, 2 million to 2.5 million distinct TCRbeta sequences remained. TCRdb keeps only in-frame clones here, not all; method: immunoSEQ multiplex PCR. D and trimming come from the DNA, and the V and J calls and clone size come from that table. The sample holds 45,000 to 65,000 clones, about four fifths seen once. The material sequenced was memory CD4+ T cells from blood. This chain connects TRBV6-5 to TRBJ1-2; 7 nucleotides agree with TRBD1. The sequence derives from an adult in good health and CMV-seropositive. CDR3 nucleotides: TGTGCCAGCAGTTACTCTTTCCGGGACAGCTATGGCTACACCTTC. Protein: CASSYSFRDSYGYTF.